This T cell receptor beta chain was identified during a study of human T cells and chemical hapten exposure. Trimming took off 0 bases at V and 4 bases at J, with 9 bases between the two ends. CDR3 length equals 14 residues. CDR1 SGHRS and CDR2 YFSETQ come from the germline V gene. Unfractionated whole blood was the source of the extracted total RNA. Per the original methods: Sample TCR counts, which ranged from 23,224 to 690,600, had a median of roughly 96,000. MiXCR was run by TCRdb on the 5' RACE reads, yielding one entry per CDR3 protein. V and J calls and clone size were set by TCRdb, not the authors. Of 120,000 to 150,000 distinct CDR3 sequences listed, roughly 4% are singletons. General study findings and limits: TCRs above 1 in 1000 frequency stayed constant with DPC sensitization.

There are many counts of this clonotype. Its antigen is not known. This sequence was found in a female donor in good health. The chain uses TRBV5-1 and TRBJ2-3; no definite D call. The CDR3 spells CASSLGLHPDTQYF. The CDR3 DNA sequence: TGCGCCAGCAGCTTGGGCCTCCACCCAGATACGCAGTATTTT.